This T cell receptor beta chain was sequenced during a study of long-term antiretroviral therapy in people with HIV. The immunoSEQ assay was v3.0, run at survey level. Produced via immunoSEQ multiplex PCR; TCRdb's table is partial and in-frame only. The sample lists about 28,000 clones, more than 85% seen once, with 10% in the top ten. Germline loops: CDR1 SGHTA, CDR2 FQGNSA. The V and J ends lost 3 bases and 1 base, in that order; junction bases with no gene match: 6. The CDR3 extends over 16 amino acids. This specimen consisted of unsorted PBMCs, obtained 6.2 years after starting antiretroviral therapy. The chain carries TRBV7-2 and TRBJ2-3; 8 bases align to TRBD1. This receptor was identified in a man aged 35 to 55 with HIV. In DNA, the CDR3 is TGTGCCAGCAGCTTGATTGGACAGGGCGGCACAGATACGCAGTATTTT. Protein sequence: CASSLIGQGGTDTQYF.